A selection of T cell receptor beta chains follows, all from one sample in a study of OX40 agonist ivuxolimab in advanced cancers. Produced via immunoSEQ multiplex PCR; TCRdb's table is partial and in-frame only. The repertoire holds tens of thousands of clones, with roughly four fifths as singletons. The sample was CD4+ or CD8+ T cells sorted from blood, taken in a trial of the OX40 agonist ivuxolimab. Every receptor here comes from an adult with an advanced solid tumor such as melanoma, head and neck, liver or kidney cancer. Both conserved end residues are part of each CDR3. Fields, in order: D gene, V gene, clone size, J gene, CDR3 DNA, CDR3 protein. D genes are given only for firm matches. Size is stated for part of the rows, as once, few or many counts, or as a class when the clone is expanded.

>-|TRBV18|-|TRBJ2-7
TGTGCCAGCTCACGGGGGGCTAGCTCCTACGAGCAGTACTTC
CASSRGASSYEQYF
>-|TRBV6-5|few|TRBJ1-2
TGTGCCAGCAGTTACGACAGTAAAAACTATGGCTACACCTTC
CASSYDSKNYGYTF
>-|TRBV7-9|-|TRBJ1-3
TGTGCCAGCAGCTGGGCCGGACTCTCTGGAAACACCATATATTTT
CASSWAGLSGNTIYF
>-|TRBV4-2|-|TRBJ1-2
TGTGCCAGCAGCCAAGTATCCCCAGAAGGCTATGGCTACACCTTC
CASSQVSPEGYGYTF
>TRBD2|TRBV10-3|-|TRBJ2-1
TGTGCCATCAGTACCGGGACTAGAGTGGGCTACGGGTTCTTC
CAISTGTRVGYGFF
>TRBD1|TRBV9|-|TRBJ1-3
TGTGCCAGCAGCTTCGGACAGGGGACAGGAAACACCATATATTTT
CASSFGQGTGNTIYF
>-|TRBV5-4|-|TRBJ1-1
TGTGCCAGCAGCCCCAGAGTGAACACTGAAGCTTTCTTT
CASSPRVNTEAFF
>-|TRBV4-2|once|TRBJ2-1
TGTGCCAGCAGCCCCTCGGTGGGAGCGAATAATGAGCAGTTCTTC
CASSPSVGANNEQFF
>-|TRBV7-9|-|TRBJ1-3
TGTGCCAGCAGCTTAGATCGCGCTGGAAACACCATATATTTT
CASSLDRAGNTIYF
>TRBD1|TRBV6-6|few|TRBJ2-5
TGTGCCAGCAGTCAGGAAGGGGGCCCGGAGACCCAGTACTTC
CASSQEGGPETQYF
>-|TRBV9|-|TRBJ1-3
TGTGCCAGCAGCGTAGTGGGGGGTACTGGAAACACCATATATTTT
CASSVVGGTGNTIYF
>-|TRBV7-9|-|TRBJ2-5
TGTGCCAGCAGCCCCGATGGAGGGACCCAGTACTTC
CASSPDGGTQYF
>TRBD1|TRBV9|-|TRBJ1-4
TGTGCCAGCAGCGTAGCTGGCAGGGGGAATGAAAAACTGTTTTTT
CASSVAGRGNEKLFF